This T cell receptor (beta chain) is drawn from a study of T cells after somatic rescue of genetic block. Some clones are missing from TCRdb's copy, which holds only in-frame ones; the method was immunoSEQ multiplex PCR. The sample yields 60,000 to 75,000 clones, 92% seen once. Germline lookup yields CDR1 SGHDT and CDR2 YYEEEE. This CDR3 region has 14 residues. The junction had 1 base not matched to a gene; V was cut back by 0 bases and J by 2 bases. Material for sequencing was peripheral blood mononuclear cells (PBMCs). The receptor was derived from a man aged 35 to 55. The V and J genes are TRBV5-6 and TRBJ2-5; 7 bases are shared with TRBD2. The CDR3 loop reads CASSLGGGQETQYF. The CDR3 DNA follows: TGTGCCAGCAGCTTGGGCGGGGGACAAGAGACCCAGTACTTC.